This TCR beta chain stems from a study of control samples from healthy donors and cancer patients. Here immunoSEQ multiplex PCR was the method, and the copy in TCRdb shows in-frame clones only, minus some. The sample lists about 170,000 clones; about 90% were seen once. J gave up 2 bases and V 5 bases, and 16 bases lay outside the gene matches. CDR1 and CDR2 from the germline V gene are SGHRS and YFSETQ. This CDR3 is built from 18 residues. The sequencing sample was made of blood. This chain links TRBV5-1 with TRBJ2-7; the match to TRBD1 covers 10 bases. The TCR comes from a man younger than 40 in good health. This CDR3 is CASSPGTGASLFTYEQYF. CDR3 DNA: TGCGCCAGCAGTCCCGGGACAGGGGCCTCCTTATTTACCTACGAGCAGTACTTC. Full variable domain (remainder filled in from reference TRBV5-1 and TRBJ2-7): KAGVTQTPRYLIKTRGQQVTLSCSPISGHRSVSWYQQTPGQGLQFLFEYFSETQRNKGNFPGRFSGRQFSNSRSEMNVSTLELGDSALYLCASSPGTGASLFTYEQYFGPGTRLTVT.